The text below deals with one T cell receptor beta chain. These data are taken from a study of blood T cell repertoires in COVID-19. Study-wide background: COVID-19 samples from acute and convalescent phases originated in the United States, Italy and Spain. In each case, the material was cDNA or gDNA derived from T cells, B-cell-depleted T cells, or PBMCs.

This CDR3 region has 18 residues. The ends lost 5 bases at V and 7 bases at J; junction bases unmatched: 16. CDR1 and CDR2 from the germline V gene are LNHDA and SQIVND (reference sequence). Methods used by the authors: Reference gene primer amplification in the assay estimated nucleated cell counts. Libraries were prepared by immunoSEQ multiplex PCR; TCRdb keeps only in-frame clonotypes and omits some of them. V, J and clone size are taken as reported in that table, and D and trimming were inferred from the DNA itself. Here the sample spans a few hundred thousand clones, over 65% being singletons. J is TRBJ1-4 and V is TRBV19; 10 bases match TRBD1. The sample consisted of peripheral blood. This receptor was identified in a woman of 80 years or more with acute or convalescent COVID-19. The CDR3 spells CASSSGQGNFLRSEKLFF. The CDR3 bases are TGTGCCAGTAGTTCGGGACAGGGGAATTTTTTGCGTAGTGAAAAACTGTTTTTT.